Below, 32 T cell receptor beta chains from the same sample are listed, as sequenced in a study of breast tumors, draining lymph nodes, adjacent tissues. TCRdb processed the multiplex PCR reads anew with MiXCR; each CDR3 protein has one entry. The sample carries about 21,000 distinct CDR3 sequences, roughly 50% recorded once. Sequencing was performed on breast tumor tissue. The receptor source for this set is a female donor with breast cancer. Some clones in this sample may be carry-over from other donors' samples.

This clonotype was counted many times. This chain joins TRBV20-1 and TRBJ2-7; 10 nucleotides agree with TRBD2. CDR1 and CDR2 (germline): DFQATT, SNEGSKA (reference sequence). The V and J ends lost 3 bases and 4 bases, in that order; junction bases with no gene match: 6. This CDR3 is built from 14 residues. The DNA of the CDR3 is TGCAGTGCTAGTGCAGGACTAGCGGCATACGAGCAGTACTTC. Translated, it gives CSASAGLAAYEQYF.

The CDR3 spells CASSPGPGQYGGYTF. In DNA, the CDR3 is TGCGCCAGCAGTCCTGGACCTGGACAGTACGGCGGCTACACCTTC. V is TRBV10-2 and J is TRBJ1-2; the D gene is possibly TRBD1 (6 bases). The CDR3 runs to 15 residues. The V and J ends lost 5 bases and 8 bases respectively, with 21 bases between them. The germline CDR1 and CDR2 sequences are WSHSY and SAAADI.

This clonotype came up many times. The gene calls are TRBV10-2 and TRBJ1-4, with D perhaps matching TRBD1 (6 bases). V gave up 8 bases and J gave up 5 bases, with 12 bases separating them. The CDR3 covers 13 residues. Germline loops: CDR1 WSHSY, CDR2 SAAADI. In DNA, the CDR3 is TGCGCCAGCCGCAGGGGTCGGAATGAAAAACTGTTTTTT. It translates to CASRRGRNEKLFF.

This clonotype was recorded many times. The chain combines TRBV10-1 with TRBJ2-7, with TRBD2 matching 13 bases. Trimming removed 4 bases from V and 4 bases from J; junction bases left unmatched: 4. The CDR3 covers 15 residues. CDR1 WNHNN and CDR2 SYGVQD come from the germline V gene (reference sequence). CDR3 DNA: TGCGCCAGCAGTGGGACTAGCGGGAGCAGGTACGAGCAGTACTTC. Amino acid sequence: CASSGTSGSRYEQYF.

This chain connects TRBV20-1 to TRBJ2-3; 9 bases align to TRBD2. CDR1 is DFQATT and CDR2 is SNEGSKA in the germline V gene (reference sequence). Losses at the gene ends were 6 bases for V and 8 bases for J; bases not matched to a gene: 9. The length of the CDR3 is 13 residues. DNA of the CDR3: TGCAGTGCGGTCGTTAGCGGGAGTTTTACGCAGTATTTT. This sequence encodes CSAVVSGSFTQYF.

This clonotype was seen repeatedly, ten times or more. The V call is TRBV19, the J call TRBJ1-2; D remains ambiguous. The V end was cut by 6 bases, the J end by 2 bases, with 19 bases between. This CDR3 has 16 residues. Germline CDR1 is LNHDA and CDR2 is SQIVND (reference sequence). CDR3 coding DNA: TGTGCCAGTAGCCCACCTCGGTCATACTCAAACTATGGCTACACCTTC. Its translation is CASSPPRSYSNYGYTF.

This clonotype is classed as medium-sized. The chain combines TRBV20-1 with TRBJ2-3; 9 bases fit TRBD2. Germline V gene data show CDR1 as DFQATT and CDR2 as SNEGSKA (reference sequence). The trim removed 4 bases at V and 3 bases at J, leaving 2 bases unmatched. This CDR3 comprises 13 residues. This CDR3 is CSATSGITDTQYF. As DNA, the CDR3 is TGCAGTGCTACTAGCGGGATTACAGATACGCAGTATTTT.

This clonotype appeared many times. CDR3 nucleotides: TGTGCCAGCAGAGGGGGAAACACCATATATTTT. It translates to CASRGGNTIYF. The chain links TRBV27 to TRBJ1-3; D call uncertain. Germline values: CDR1 MNHEY, CDR2 SMNVEV (reference sequence). Trimming took 6 bases from V and 4 from J, leaving 4 bases between them. CDR3 size: 11 residues.

This clonotype showed up just once. The chain employs TRBV7-2 and TRBJ2-3; TRBD1 matches 7 bases. CDR3 length equals 16 residues. V trimming: 5 bases; J trimming: 1 base; junction bases outside the gene matches: 9. Germline lookup yields CDR1 SGHTA and CDR2 FQGNSA. The CDR3 here is CASSLRQGSGTDTQYF. The DNA of the CDR3 is TGTGCCAGCAGCCTCCGACAGGGATCGGGCACAGATACGCAGTATTTT. Full variable domain (rest looked up from reference TRBV7-2 and TRBJ2-3): GAGVSQSPSNKVTEKGKDVELRCDPISGHTALYWYRQSLGQGLEFLIYFQGNSAPDKSGLPSDRFSAERTGGSVSTLTIQRTQQEDSAVYLCASSLRQGSGTDTQYFGPGTRLTVL.

This clonotype was recorded at least ten times. The rearrangement links TRBV6-1 to TRBJ2-1; D gene unclear. The germline gives CDR1 MNHNS, CDR2 SASEGT. This CDR3 contains 15 residues. V dropped 5 bases and J dropped 6 bases, with 17 bases sitting between them. This CDR3 reads CASSPSSEGSNEQFF. The CDR3 bases are TGTGCCAGCAGTCCGAGCTCGGAAGGCTCCAATGAGCAGTTCTTC.

This clonotype qualifies as medium-sized. The chain links TRBV7-9 to TRBJ2-1; no reliable D call. The CDR3 is 16 amino acids. V shed 5 bases and J shed 3 bases, with 17 bases lying between them. Germline loops: CDR1 SEHNR, CDR2 FQNEAQ (reference sequence). In DNA form, the CDR3 reads TGTGCCAGCAGCATGCCACCCGGGCCTGTCTACAATGAGCAGTTCTTC. This encodes CASSMPPGPVYNEQFF.

V is TRBV14 and J is TRBJ1-4; 11 bases are shared with TRBD1. The V gene's germline CDR1 is SGHDN and CDR2 FVKESK. V lost 4 bases and J lost 8; bases outside the gene matches: 3. The CDR3 loop spans 14 amino acids. CDR3 loop: CASSLDRGREKLFF. In DNA form, the CDR3 reads TGTGCCAGCAGCCTGGACAGGGGGCGCGAAAAACTGTTTTTT.

On this clonotype itself: With a much larger clone just one base away, this may be a read error. The J gene is TRBJ1-1, the V gene TRBV11-2; a possible D gene is TRBD1 (5 bases). Trimming took off 5 bases at V and 1 base at J, with 17 bases between the two ends. The CDR3 extends over 16 amino acids. Per the germline V gene, CDR1 is SGHAT and CDR2 is FQNNGV. The CDR3 protein is CASSLRVSGTNTEAFF. The CDR3 coding sequence is TGTGCCAGCAGCCTTAGGGTTTCCGGGACGAACACTGAAGCTTTCTTT.

This rearrangement joins TRBV20-1 to TRBJ2-7; 12 bases line up with TRBD2. Germline V gene data show CDR1 as DFQATT and CDR2 as SNEGSKA (reference sequence). This CDR3 contains 17 residues. V lost 6 bases to trimming and J lost 1 base; unmatched junction nucleotides: 13. CDR3 residues: CSAETLAGGVESYEQYF. CDR3 nucleotide sequence: TGCAGTGCCGAGACGCTAGCGGGAGGGGTGGAGTCCTACGAGCAGTACTTC.

The gene calls are TRBV14 and TRBJ1-2; a weak D match, TRBD1 (6 bases). The germline V gene has CDR1 SGHDN and CDR2 FVKESK. The V and J ends lost 5 bases and 4 bases respectively, with 11 bases between them. CDR3 length equals 13 residues. The CDR3 reads CASSLGRGYGYTF. The CDR3, as DNA: TGTGCCAGCAGCTTAGGCAGGGGCTATGGCTACACCTTC.

On this clonotype itself: Being one base from a much bigger clone, this may be a read error. The chain is built from TRBV5-4 and TRBJ2-4; TRBD2 agrees at 7 bases. Germline V lookup: CDR1 SGHNT, CDR2 YYREEE (reference sequence). The CDR3 is 17 amino acids. The CDR3 here is CASSPAPGRRAKNTQYF. The CDR3 DNA reads TGTGCCAGCAGCCCCGCACCCGGGAGGAGGGCCAAAAACACTCAGTACTTC.

Concerning this clonotype itself: This may come from a read error, since a much larger clone is one base off. The chain is built from TRBV9 and TRBJ2-7, with D possibly TRBD2 on 6 matching bases. The CDR3 contains 14 residues. The germline gives CDR1 SGDLS, CDR2 YYNGEE. The CDR3 DNA sequence: TGTGCCAGAGGCCTGACGGACTACTCCTACGAGCAGTCCTTC. This gives the protein CARGLTDYSYEQSF.

The chain uses TRBV7-3 and TRBJ2-1; possible D gene TRBD1, 5 bases. Germline assignment: CDR1 SGHTA and CDR2 FQGTGA. Trimming removed 3 bases from V and 12 bases from J, with 18 bases in between. The CDR3 covers 14 residues. The CDR3 sequence: CASSLGGAYDGQFF. CDR3 nucleotides: TGTGCCAGCAGCTTGGGTGGGGCCTACGATGGGCAGTTCTTC.

This clonotype was seen ten or more times. This chain links TRBV9 with TRBJ2-3; 8 bases match TRBD1. CDR3 length equals 18 residues. The V segment lost 6 bases and the J segment 1 base; nucleotides outside the gene matches: 16. Germline V gene sequence: CDR1 SGDLS, CDR2 YYNGEE. The CDR3 here is CASNYPQGATLGTDTQYF. CDR3 coding DNA: TGTGCCAGCAACTACCCTCAGGGGGCCACCCTCGGCACAGATACGCAGTATTTT.

This clonotype was detected many times. V gene TRBV4-2 combines with J gene TRBJ2-1; the D is unclear. The CDR3 consists of 14 residues. Germline loops: CDR1 LGHNA, CDR2 YNFKEQ. Trimming removed 0 bases at V and 2 bases at J, with 5 bases between. The CDR3 DNA is TGTGCCAGCAGCCAAGATGGAACCTACAATGAGCAGTTCTTC. Translated, it gives CASSQDGTYNEQFF.

Comment on this clonotype: Germline is not matched at one junction end, which may reflect a read error. The chain recombines TRBV24-1 with TRBJ2-1; 7 bases map to TRBD2. The CDR3 consists of 16 residues. Germline CDR1 reads KGHDR; CDR2 reads SFDVKD. In nucleotides, the CDR3 is TGTGCCACCAGTGGGGGGGAGGGGCTGATGCCCAATGAGCAGCTCTTC. Translating gives CATSGGEGLMPNEQLF.

To note about this clonotype: Mismatch with germline at one junction end may stem from a read error. This chain links TRBV9 with TRBJ2-2; D is tentatively TRBD1 or TRBD2 (5 bases each). Germline V gives CDR1 SGDLS, CDR2 YYNGEE. This CDR3 is built from 15 residues. The CDR3 region has the DNA TGTGCCAGCAGCGTAGAGGGGAAGGGAACCGGGGAGCCGTTTTTT. It translates to CASSVEGKGTGEPFF.

This clonotype has a count of ten or more. The junction shows a germline mismatch at one end, possibly a read error. The V and J genes are TRBV5-1 and TRBJ2-2; TRBD1 agrees at 7 bases. Germline V gene data show CDR1 as SGHRS and CDR2 as YFSETQ. The CDR3 runs to 15 residues. CDR3 residues: CASTLDRTGTGELFF. The CDR3 nucleotides read TGCGCCAGCACCTTGGACAGGACGGGCACCGGGGAGCTGTTTTTT.

This clonotype rates as medium-sized (0.01 to 0.1%). The V call is TRBV20-1, the J call TRBJ1-2; D is possibly TRBD1 (6 bases). V lost 6 bases, J lost 4 bases, and 21 bases lay in between. Germline V CDR1 and CDR2: DFQATT, SNEGSKA (reference sequence). The CDR3 has 15 residues. The DNA of the CDR3 is TGCAGTGCCCCTGGTCCGACAGGACGTGGCTATGGCTACACCTTC. This translates into CSAPGPTGRGYGYTF.

This clonotype was seen many times. V is TRBV2 and J is TRBJ2-1; a possible D gene is TRBD1 (7 bases). The CDR3 is made up of 12 amino acids. CDR1 and CDR2 (germline): SNHLY, FYNNEI. Trimming cost V 4 bases and J 15 bases, with 16 bases left between them. The CDR3 is CASSGQGGGPFF. Here the CDR3 DNA reads TGTGCCAGCAGTGGTCAGGGGGGAGGCCCGTTCTTC. Full variable domain (missing parts from reference TRBV2 and TRBJ2-1): EPEVTQTPSHQVTQMGQEVILRCVPISNHLYFYWYRQILGQKVEFLVSFYNNEISEKSEIFDDQFSVERPDGSNFTLKIRSTKLEDSAMYFCASSGQGGGPFFGPGTRLTVL.

Comment on this clonotype: The conserved phenylalanine or tryptophan is not found at the CDR3 terminus, so this likely reflects a read error. In DNA form, the CDR3 reads TGCAGTGCTAGGACTAGCGGGAGGACCACTGAGCAGTTCTCC. The encoded protein is CSARTSGRTTEQFS. V is TRBV20-1 and J is TRBJ2-1; TRBD2 aligns across 13 bases. Germline CDR1 and CDR2: DFQATT and SNEGSKA (reference sequence). V lost 3 bases and J lost 9; bases outside the gene matches: 5. This CDR3 has 14 residues.

This clonotype is labeled medium-sized. V usage is TRBV5-8 and J usage is TRBJ1-2; TRBD1 matches 7 bases. The J segment lost 3 bases and the V segment lost 3 bases, leaving 2 bases of the junction unmatched. The CDR3 totals 13 residues. Germline lookup yields CDR1 SGHTS and CDR2 YDEGEE. The CDR3 DNA reads as TGTGCCAGCAGCTGGACAGGTGACTATGGCTACACCTTC. Its protein product is CASSWTGDYGYTF.

The chain has TRBV6-5 and TRBJ2-5; 8 bases line up with TRBD1. Trimming removed 7 bases from V and 4 bases from J; junction bases left unmatched: 11. CDR1 and CDR2 from the germline V gene are MNHEY and SVGAGI. There are 15 residues in the CDR3. The CDR3 sequence is CASTKAGGEIETQYF. In nucleotides, the CDR3 is TGTGCCAGCACCAAGGCAGGGGGCGAGATAGAGACCCAGTACTTC.

The V call is TRBV12-3 or TRBV12-4, the J call TRBJ2-7; possibly TRBD2 for D (5 bases). This CDR3 has 12 residues. V dropped 6 bases and J dropped 2 bases, with 8 bases sitting between them. CDR3 nucleotide sequence: TGTGCCAGCAGGACCGGGGCCTACGAGCAGTACTTC. Translated: CASRTGAYEQYF.

The table lists this clonotype with a few counts. The chain has TRBV29-1 and TRBJ2-2; a possible D gene is TRBD1 (6 bases). The V and J ends lost 3 bases and 1 base respectively, with 18 bases between them. This CDR3 spans 17 amino acids. Germline CDR1 is SQVTM and CDR2 is ANQGSEA. CDR3 in DNA: TGCAGCGTTGAGAAATCAACGTGGGGACAGAACACCGGGGAGCTGTTTTTT. It translates to CSVEKSTWGQNTGELFF.

The chain carries TRBV29-1 and TRBJ2-3, with a weak D call TRBD2 (5 bases). The V end was cut by 4 bases, the J end by 6 bases, with 14 bases between. The CDR3 consists of 13 residues. Germline values: CDR1 SQVTM, CDR2 ANQGSEA. The CDR3 spells CSVVGDASDTQYF. The DNA of the CDR3 is TGCAGCGTTGTCGGGGATGCTAGCGATACGCAGTATTTT.

The chain employs TRBV29-1 and TRBJ2-1; no reliable D call. Trimming left V 6 bases short and J 6 bases short, with 12 bases between. Germline CDR1 is SQVTM and CDR2 is ANQGSEA. This CDR3 region has 12 residues. Here the CDR3 DNA reads TGCAGCGTCGAGACAAATGCCAATGAGCAGTTCTTC. This encodes CSVETNANEQFF.